The next 6 T cell receptor beta chains were all read from a single sample in a study of T cells after yellow fever vaccination. MiXCR, run by TCRdb on the 5' RACE reads, gives a single entry per CDR3 protein. The sample lists about 320,000 distinct CDR3 sequences; over 3.5% were seen once. The sequencing here drew on PBMCs, taken 15 days after the yellow fever booster vaccination. These receptors were obtained from a man younger than 30 who received the YFV17D yellow fever vaccine.

There are a few counts of this clonotype. The chain joins TRBV12-3 or TRBV12-4 to TRBJ1-3; 8 bases are a match to TRBD1. The CDR3 totals 14 residues. J gave up 8 bases and V 1 base, and 4 bases lay outside the gene matches. The CDR3 DNA is TGTGCCAGCAGTTTAGGACAGGGGTTAGACACCATATATTTT. Amino acids: CASSLGQGLDTIYF.

At least ten counts were recorded for this clonotype. V gene TRBV11-1 combines with J gene TRBJ2-4; the match to TRBD1 covers 7 bases. V gave up 4 bases and J gave up 6 bases; unmatched junction bases: 15. Germline CDR1 SGHAT, CDR2 FQDESV (reference sequence). CDR3 length equals 17 residues. The CDR3 loop reads CASSSRQGIMSGNIQYF. The CDR3 nucleotides read TGTGCCAGCAGCTCGCGACAGGGTATAATGTCTGGAAACATTCAGTACTTC.

This clonotype was found many times. This rearrangement joins TRBV20-1 to TRBJ1-6; D is possibly TRBD1 (5 bases). V lost 4 bases and J 5 bases, leaving 15 bases between the germline ends. Germline CDR1 DFQATT, CDR2 SNEGSKA (reference sequence). CDR3 length: 15 amino acids. CDR3 region: CSANRRQTDNSPLHF. DNA for the CDR3: TGCAGTGCTAACCGAAGACAGACCGATAATTCACCCCTCCACTTT.

To note about this clonotype: This clone may be a read error of a much larger clone one base away. The V and J genes are TRBV9 and TRBJ1-5, with 7 bases fitting TRBD1. CDR3 length: 14 residues. Germline trimming cut 3 bases from V and 7 bases from J; bases unmatched to any gene: 7. Per the germline V gene, CDR1 is SGDLS and CDR2 is YYNGEE. The CDR3 reads CASSATGLVQPQHF. CDR3 in DNA: TGTGCCAGCAGCGCGACAGGGTTGGTCCAGCCCCAGCATTTT. Supplemented by reference TRBV9 and TRBJ1-5, the full variable domain reads DSGVTQTPKHLITATGQRVTLRCSPRSGDLSVYWYQQSLDQGLQFLIQYYNGEERAKGNILERFSAQQFPDLHSELNLSSLELGDSALYFCASSATGLVQPQHFGDGTRLSIL.

This clonotype has more than one count but fewer than ten. The chain joins TRBV12-3 or TRBV12-4 to TRBJ2-6; TRBD1 aligns across 9 bases. The CDR3 spans 20 residues. The trim removed 6 bases at V and 1 base at J, leaving 16 bases unmatched. CDR3 sequence: CASSATRAGQGTSGANVLTF. The CDR3, as DNA: TGTGCCAGCAGCGCCACCCGAGCTGGACAGGGGACTTCTGGGGCCAACGTCCTGACTTTC.

This clonotype was seen ten or more times. The chain recombines TRBV7-3 with TRBJ2-3, with 8 bases aligning to TRBD1. This CDR3 contains 13 residues. J was trimmed by 4 bases and V by 5 bases; bases with no gene match: 2. Per the germline V gene, CDR1 is SGHTA and CDR2 is FQGTGA. DNA for the CDR3: TGTGCCAGCAGCGCAGGGGGCGCAGATACGCAGTATTTT. It yields the protein CASSAGGADTQYF.